This paragraph reports one TCR beta chain. Its recognized antigen is unknown. Per-base qualities were not stored, and no clone one base away is much larger. The sample comes from a study of immune evolution from preneoplasia to lung adenocarcinoma (dated by TCRdb to about 2021). Background on the whole study: The study profiled immune contexture across lung adenocarcinoma precursors and invasive adenocarcinoma using immune gene expression, TCR sequencing and multiplex immunofluorescence. Resected precursor lesions (AAH, AIS, MIA) and invasive adenocarcinomas were compared against paired morphologically normal lung tissue. The sample size depended on which specimens were available, not on a prior power calculation. The immune data were integrated with whole exome sequencing and methylation data from the same cohort of nodules. A total of 50 to 55 patients with pulmonary nodules who underwent surgical resection were included in the overall cohort. A total of some 51 patients contributed TCR sequencing data. The study reported that roughly 110 samples were used for TCR sequencing. Class I HLA alleles were inferred from exome data with POLYSOLVER, and allele-specific HLA loss was detected with LOHHLA. Points the paper makes about the study in general: Because all patients were from Japan and China, applicability to Western populations was uncertain. The findings reflected association rather than direct causation, and larger cohorts with long-term follow-up and longitudinal biopsies were considered necessary. Normal lung showed the highest clonality, whereas later-stage lesions appeared to have higher T cell density and diversity but lower clonality. Normal lung had the highest top T cell clone frequencies, which appeared to decline progressively from AAH through AIS, MIA and invasive adenocarcinoma.

Resection was performed on patients in Japan or China between the mid-2010s and the late 2010s. Two lung cancer pathologists independently reviewed H&E slides to confirm the histologic diagnosis of every case. The AllPrep DNA/RNA FFPE Kit was used to isolate DNA from FFPE tissue. Spanning cysteine to phenylalanine, the CDR3 consists of 14 amino acids. Only the CDR3 DNA stays, 42 bases, in frame from base 1. V gives up 8 bases and J gives up 0 bases, and the segment between their germline ends measures 8 bases. The germline V gene specifies MNHEY as CDR1 and SVGAGI as CDR2. Using the immunoSEQ hsTCRbeta Kit, TCR beta CDR3 regions were sequenced from DNA. Regarding the original processing steps: TCR sequencing data were analysed with the ImmunoSEQ Analyzer. T cell clonality was defined as 1 minus Pielou's evenness computed on productive rearrangements. The inverse Simpson index, applied to productive templates, was used to measure T cell diversity. T cell density was TCR beta template counts normalized to usable DNA, estimated by amplifying and sequencing housekeeping genes. Two-sided Kruskal-Wallis tests were used to compare TCR metrics across histologic stages. The table comes from immuneACCESS by way of TCRdb, which keeps in-frame sequences with V and J called. Part of the clones is missing from these tables; in studies checked, under half for an unresolved V gene and the rest for unknown reasons. That table is the source of V, J and clone size, and D and trimming were worked out from the DNA. This sample lists about 7,900 clones; around 80% were detected once. The top ten constitute roughly 7.4% of the sample.

Rearrangement joined TRBV6-5 to TRBJ2-6; D gene: possibly TRBD1, on 5 matching bases. Sequences were obtained from FFPE adjacent normal lung tissue. The TCR comes from a person aged 65 to 85 with lung adenocarcinoma. At the DNA level, the sequence is TGTGCCAGCTCCAGGGACTCTGGGGCCAACGTCCTGACTTTC. This yields the protein CASSRDSGANVLTF.